The entry that follows covers one T cell receptor (beta chain) sequence. Its matching antigen is unknown. Germline lookup yields CDR1 SGHTA and CDR2 FQGNSA. Trimming took 1 base from V and 5 from J, leaving 15 bases between them. This CDR3 has 15 amino acids. The data were taken from a study of chemoradiotherapy in HPV16-positive cancers. Overall study findings and caveats: HPV-specific T cells were functionally defined from only a couple of HPV16-positive patients. Candidate HPV-specific clones and E7-related TCR motifs grew in tumor during treatment. HPV-responsive T-cell expansion during chemoradiotherapy was linked to improved recurrence-free survival in HPV16-positive patients.

Repeated repertoire sampling spanned the course of chemoradiotherapy. Clones were read by immunoSEQ multiplex PCR, and TCRdb kept only the in-frame ones, dropping some. The sample yields a few thousand clones, approximately 90% seen once. The source was tumor tissue, collected from a patient who underwent chemoradiotherapy. The clonotype comes from a human donor with HPV-associated anogenital cancer. The rearrangement uses TRBV7-2 and TRBJ2-7; D may match TRBD1 or TRBD2 (6 bases each). In DNA form, the CDR3 reads TGTGCCAGCAGCTTAGTAAGGGGGGCGCGGGACGAGCAGTACTTC. Encoded protein: CASSLVRGARDEQYF.